The 29 T cell receptor beta chains reported below all come from one sample, sequenced in a study of response to subunit inactivated influenza vaccine. TCRdb ran MiXCR on the RT-PCR reads and lists one entry per CDR3 protein. In the table there are roughly 550,000 distinct CDR3 sequences, 20% to 25% of which are singletons. This same sample was also part of a study on T cells expressing NK-cell markers. That paper adds: A 5'RACE template switching approach incorporating UMIs was used to make TCR beta cDNA.

The material sequenced was CD4+ T cells sorted from PBMCs, taken about 12 days after vaccination. The receptors were sampled from a man aged 45-60 years who received an inactivated influenza vaccine.

J is TRBJ1-6 and V is TRBV20-1; D unresolved. The CDR3 is 13 amino acids. Between the trimmed V and J ends, which lost 1 base and 6 bases, there was a span of 7 bases. Germline V gene lookup returns CDR1 DFQATT and CDR2 SNEGSKA (reference sequence). CDR3 region: CSARVDFNSPLHF. In DNA form, the CDR3 reads TGCAGTGCTAGAGTCGATTTTAATTCACCCCTCCACTTT.

The V gene is TRBV27, the J gene TRBJ2-7; D is unclear. Germline V gene data show CDR1 as MNHEY and CDR2 as SMNVEV (reference sequence). V lost 4 bases, J lost 5 bases, and 15 bases lay in between. This CDR3 is 14 amino acids long. The CDR3 region has the DNA TGTGCCAGCAGTTACCCCGACGGGTTTCACGAGCAGTACTTC. Translation gives CASSYPDGFHEQYF.

This clonotype turned up a few times. This sequence joins TRBV12-3 or TRBV12-4 and TRBJ2-3; D is ambiguous. The CDR3 runs 14 residues. Between the trimmed V and J ends, which lost 6 bases and 4 bases, there was a span of 14 bases. CDR3 residues: CASSPASTADTQYF. DNA of the CDR3: TGTGCCAGCAGCCCAGCGTCTACGGCAGATACGCAGTATTTT.

The chain couples TRBV5-1 to TRBJ2-3; the match to TRBD1 covers 10 bases. Unmatched junction bases numbered 18, after V lost 8 bases and J lost 9 bases. The germline CDR1 and CDR2 sequences are SGHRS and YFSETQ. The CDR3 covers 16 residues. The CDR3 DNA reads TGCGCCAGGACCTCCTGGGACAGGGGTAAGGTGGGGACGCAGTATTTT. It is translated as CARTSWDRGKVGTQYF.

The DNA for the CDR3 is TGTGCCAGCAGAAGAGGGAGATTGGACAGGGGATACGAGCAGTACTTC. It yields the protein CASRRGRLDRGYEQYF. The rearrangement links TRBV6-1 to TRBJ2-7; 9 bases align to TRBD1. The germline gives CDR1 MNHNS, CDR2 SASEGT. The V gene end was trimmed by 6 bases and the J gene end by 4 bases; junction bases not matched to a gene: 13. The CDR3 totals 16 residues.

The sample holds a few counts of this clonotype. This rearrangement joins TRBV20-1 to TRBJ1-5, with D unclear. Germline V gene data show CDR1 as DFQATT and CDR2 as SNEGSKA (reference sequence). There are 12 residues in the CDR3. Trimming stripped 4 bases from V and 3 bases from J, with 7 bases between. This CDR3 reads CSATTPNQPQHF. The CDR3 nucleotides are TGCAGTGCTACGACCCCCAATCAGCCCCAGCATTTT.

In this sample, this clonotype turned up a few times. The chain couples TRBV5-1 to TRBJ1-1, with D possibly matching TRBD1 (5 bases). CDR1 and CDR2 from the germline V gene are SGHRS and YFSETQ. V shed 4 bases and J shed 0 bases, with 13 bases lying between them. CDR3 size: 15 residues. CDR3 nucleotide sequence: TGCGCCAGCAGCATCCCCGGGACGGTGAACACTGAAGCTTTCTTT. The encoded protein is CASSIPGTVNTEAFF.

This clonotype has only a few counts. V gene TRBV24-1 combines with J gene TRBJ2-1; D possibly matches TRBD1 or TRBD2 (6 bases each). Looked up from germline, CDR1 is KGHDR and CDR2 is SFDVKD. This CDR3 has 16 residues. V shed 5 bases and J shed 1 base, with 14 bases lying between them. The CDR3 DNA reads as TGTGCCACCAGTGGATCGGGGGCTCGTTCCTACAATGAGCAGTTCTTC. It encodes CATSGSGARSYNEQFF.

This clonotype was seen more than once but under ten times. The rearrangement links TRBV12-3 or TRBV12-4 to TRBJ2-1, with D uncertain. The CDR3 covers 12 residues. V was shortened by 2 bases and J by 7 bases, with 6 bases between the two germline ends. CDR3 loop: CASSLRPNEQFF. The CDR3 bases are TGTGCCAGCAGTTTAAGGCCTAATGAGCAGTTCTTC.

This clonotype was counted a few times. The chain carries TRBV6-1 and TRBJ2-1, with 8 bases aligning to TRBD1. V lost 5 bases and J lost 4; bases outside the gene matches: 13. CDR3 length: 17 amino acids. From germline, CDR1 is MNHNS and CDR2 SASEGT. This chain's CDR3 is CASSPNYGTGLYNEQFF. CDR3 DNA sequence: TGTGCCAGCAGTCCCAACTACGGGACAGGACTATACAATGAGCAGTTCTTC.

This clonotype was counted many times. The chain couples TRBV7-2 to TRBJ2-1; D unclear. The CDR3 has 12 amino acids. V was pared by 5 bases and J by 7 bases, with 9 bases between. The V gene's germline CDR1 is SGHTA and CDR2 FQGNSA. The CDR3 DNA reads as TGTGCCAGCAGCCCGGGTGGTAATGAGCAGTTCTTC. Translated, it gives CASSPGGNEQFF.

The rearrangement uses TRBV7-9 and TRBJ2-5; D is unresolved. Trimming stripped 5 bases from V and 2 bases from J, with 9 bases between. The length of the CDR3 is 13 residues. CDR1 SEHNR and CDR2 FQNEAQ come from the germline V gene (reference sequence). This CDR3 reads CASSPVNQETQYF. The CDR3 DNA reads as TGTGCCAGCAGCCCTGTAAATCAAGAGACCCAGTACTTC.

The table lists this clonotype with a few counts. This sequence joins TRBV5-6 and TRBJ2-2, with 8 positions matching TRBD1. The germline V gene encodes CDR1 SGHDT and CDR2 YYEEEE. V trimming: 0 bases; J trimming: 5 bases; junction bases outside the gene matches: 6. The CDR3 is 16 amino acids. CDR3 sequence: CASSLAVTGDTGELFF. In DNA, the CDR3 is TGTGCCAGCAGCTTGGCCGTGACAGGGGATACCGGGGAGCTGTTTTTT.

The sample holds a few counts of this clonotype. The chain carries TRBV6-2 or TRBV6-3 and TRBJ2-3; TRBD2 matches 9 bases. The trim removed 7 bases at V and 2 bases at J, leaving 7 bases unmatched. The CDR3 loop spans 15 amino acids. Germline lookup yields CDR1 MNHEY and CDR2 SVGEGT. The CDR3 loop reads CASTKAGGYTDTQYF. The CDR3 DNA is TGTGCCAGCACTAAAGCGGGGGGATACACAGATACGCAGTATTTT.

The table lists this clonotype with a few counts. The chain employs TRBV12-3 or TRBV12-4 and TRBJ2-7; D could derive from TRBD1 or TRBD2 (7 bases each). This CDR3 is built from 14 residues. Deletions cut 7 bases from V and 6 bases from J, with 19 bases between. The CDR3 is CASTRGGLRPEQYF. The CDR3 DNA is TGTGCCAGCACCAGGGGGGGACTGCGGCCCGAGCAGTACTTC.

This clonotype has just a few counts. The chain is built from TRBV7-2 and TRBJ1-4; perhaps TRBD1 as D (6 bases). The CDR3 runs 17 residues. The ends were cut back, 5 bases at V and 8 bases at J, with 24 bases in the middle. The germline CDR1 and CDR2 sequences are SGHTA and FQGNSA. CDR3 DNA: TGTGCCAGCAGCCATGCCCTCCGTACAGGGCTGGTCGAAAAACTGTTTTTT. Protein product: CASSHALRTGLVEKLFF.

This clonotype was detected a few times. CDR3 DNA sequence: TGCAGTGTTCCTAGCGGGGGGGCAGGGGAGACCCAGTACTTC. It codes for CSVPSGGAGETQYF. The chain uses TRBV20-1 and TRBJ2-5; the match to TRBD2 covers 12 bases. Germline CDR1 reads DFQATT; CDR2 reads SNEGSKA (reference sequence). Germline trimming cut 7 bases from V and 5 bases from J; bases unmatched to any gene: 8. This CDR3 contains 14 residues.

This chain connects TRBV6-1 to TRBJ2-6, with 10 bases that match TRBD1. CDR1 and CDR2 from the germline V gene are MNHNS and SASEGT. Trimming at V came to 4 bases and at J to 1 base, leaving 13 bases not matched to a gene. The CDR3 runs 20 residues. The CDR3 sequence is CASSGQHPGQGSSGANVLTF. DNA for the CDR3: TGTGCCAGCAGTGGCCAACACCCGGGACAGGGGTCGTCTGGGGCCAACGTCCTGACTTTC.

This clonotype showed up just a few times. The genes are TRBV7-2 and TRBJ2-7; 8 bases are shared with TRBD2. This CDR3 has 15 amino acids. The germline V gene has CDR1 SGHTA and CDR2 FQGNSA. Trimming at V came to 5 bases and at J to 4 bases, leaving 10 bases not matched to a gene. CDR3 bases: TGTGCCAGCAGCACATCATTAGCGGGACGATACGAGCAGTACTTC. Protein: CASSTSLAGRYEQYF.

This chain uses TRBV18 with TRBJ1-3; D is perhaps TRBD1 (5 bases). The CDR3 consists of 14 residues. The germline V and J ends were trimmed by 8 bases and 3 bases, with 14 bases remaining between them. CDR1 and CDR2 (germline): KGHSH, LQKENI. CDR3 sequence: CASLRGADGNTIYF. CDR3 nucleotide sequence: TGTGCCAGCCTTCGCGGGGCAGATGGAAACACCATATATTTT. Filled out from reference TRBV18 and TRBJ1-3, the complete variable domain reads NAGVMQNPRHLVRRRGQEARLRCSPMKGHSHVYWYRQLPEEGLKFMVYLQKENIIDESGMPKERFSAEFPKEGPSILRIQQVVRGDSAAYFCASLRGADGNTIYFGEGSWLTVV.

The chain has TRBV12-3 or TRBV12-4 and TRBJ1-3, with a tentative D call TRBD1 (5 bases). The V end was cut by 5 bases, the J end by 7 bases, with 18 bases between. This CDR3 comprises 15 residues. CDR3: CASSPTVRLGNTIYF. CDR3 nucleotide sequence: TGTGCCAGCAGTCCGACAGTGCGTCTCGGGAACACCATATATTTT.

The table lists this clonotype with a few counts. CDR3 bases: TGCGCCAGCAGCTTGGCTGACAGCAAATACGAGCAGTACTTC. This encodes CASSLADSKYEQYF. The V call is TRBV5-1, the J call TRBJ2-7; perhaps TRBD1 as D (5 bases). The V gene lost 0 bases and the J gene lost 4 bases, with 11 bases spanning the gap. The CDR3 length is 14 residues. CDR1 and CDR2 from the germline V gene are SGHRS and YFSETQ.

Comments on this clonotype: An end of the junction differs from the germline gene, which may be a read error. V usage is TRBV19 and J usage is TRBJ1-5; D remains ambiguous. CDR1 is LNHDA and CDR2 is SQIVND in the germline V gene (reference sequence). The CDR3 has 12 residues. The CDR3 DNA is TGTTCCAGTAGCGATGACATCCAGCCCCAGCATTTT. The encoded protein is CSSSDDIQPQHF.

The chain couples TRBV20-1 to TRBJ2-2; D remains unclear. CDR3 size: 15 residues. In germline, CDR1 is DFQATT, CDR2 SNEGSKA (reference sequence). V was shortened by 4 bases and J by 0 bases, with 12 bases between the two germline ends. In DNA, the CDR3 is TGCAGTGCTAACTTAGTAGCCGCGAACACCGGGGAGCTGTTTTTT. Translating gives CSANLVAANTGELFF.

The chain combines TRBV30 with TRBJ1-3; 9 positions agree with TRBD1. Germline CDR1 and CDR2: GTSNPN and SVGIG (reference sequence). The CDR3 length is 13 residues. With V trimmed by 4 bases and J by 6 bases, 4 bases remained unmatched. This CDR3 is CAWTWTGANTIYF. The CDR3 bases are TGTGCCTGGACCTGGACAGGGGCAAACACCATATATTTT.

In this sample, this clonotype turned up many times. This chain links TRBV20-1 with TRBJ2-1; possibly TRBD1 for D (5 bases). The V gene's germline CDR1 is DFQATT and CDR2 SNEGSKA (reference sequence). The CDR3 spans 14 residues. Between the trimmed V and J ends, which lost 1 base and 4 bases, there was a span of 11 bases. The CDR3 protein is CSARVRGKYNEQFF. In nucleotides, the CDR3 is TGCAGTGCTAGAGTAAGGGGCAAGTACAATGAGCAGTTCTTC.

The chain joins TRBV7-6 to TRBJ1-1; no clear D. Germline V gives CDR1 SGHVS, CDR2 FNYEAQ. The CDR3 runs to 11 residues. The ends were cut back, 4 bases at V and 5 bases at J, with 5 bases in the middle. CDR3 residues: CASSYETEAFF. CDR3 nucleotide sequence: TGTGCCAGCAGCTACGAGACTGAAGCTTTCTTT. The complete variable domain, with remaining parts taken from reference TRBV7-6 and TRBJ1-1, reads GAGVSQSPRYKVTKRGQDVALRCDPISGHVSLYWYRQALGQGPEFLTYFNYEAQQDKSGLPNDRFSAERPEGSISTLTIQRTEQRDSAMYRCASSYETEAFFGQGTRLTVV.

This clonotype was observed a few times. The rearrangement links TRBV11-2 to TRBJ2-7; 8 bases map to TRBD1. V was clipped by 2 bases and J by 4 bases; unmatched bases: 7. This CDR3 is 15 amino acids long. Germline V CDR1 and CDR2: SGHAT, FQNNGV. CDR3 residues: CASSLTDRVRYEQYF. The CDR3 bases are TGTGCCAGCAGCTTAACGGACAGGGTTAGGTACGAGCAGTACTTC.

This chain links TRBV6-2 or TRBV6-3 with TRBJ2-1; a possible D gene is TRBD2 (5 bases). In germline, CDR1 is MNHEY, CDR2 SVGEGT. The CDR3 spans 16 residues. Trimming cost V 6 bases and J 8 bases, with 23 bases left between them. The CDR3 reads CASRRQGRLIRDEQFF. The CDR3 nucleotides read TGTGCCAGCAGGAGACAAGGACGACTAATTCGGGATGAGCAGTTCTTC.